This is a list of T cell receptor beta chains from one sample in a study of identical twins. TCRdb redid the calling of the 5' RACE reads with MiXCR, one entry per CDR3 protein. The sample lists 1.5 million to 2 million distinct CDR3 sequences, under 35% occurring once. The material sequenced was cord blood. The source of these receptors is a newborn girl in good health. Each CDR3 is given with its conserved first and last residue. The order of the fields is clone size, V gene, J gene, CDR3 length, D gene, CDR3 protein, CDR3 DNA. The D gene is left open where the match is weak. Where a row states a size, it is once, few, many or the class of an expanded clone; other rows omit it.

size: -
V: TRBV20-1
J: TRBJ2-5
length: 13
D: -
CDR3: CSARGGRENEQYF
DNA: TGCAGTGCTAGAGGAGGTAGGGAGAATGAGCAGTACTTC

size: many
V: TRBV7-2
J: TRBJ2-3
length: 13
D: -
CDR3: CASSLEISDTQYF
DNA: TGTGCCAGCAGCTTAGAGATATCAGATACGCAGTATTTT

size: many
V: TRBV28
J: TRBJ2-2
length: 14
D: -
CDR3: CASSLSPNTGELFF
DNA: TGTGCCAGCAGTTTATCCCCCAACACCGGGGAGCTGTTTTTT

size: -
V: TRBV7-6
J: TRBJ2-7
length: 15
D: TRBD2
CDR3: CASSLRGGHSYEQYF
DNA: TGTGCCAGCAGTTTACGGGGGGGCCACTCCTACGAGCAGTACTTC

size: -
V: TRBV24-1
J: TRBJ2-1
length: 16
D: TRBD2
CDR3: CATSDSWTSSYNEQFF
DNA: TGTGCCACCAGTGATTCCTGGACTAGCTCCTACAATGAGCAGTTCTTC

size: few
V: TRBV18
J: TRBJ2-3
length: 19
D: TRBD2
CDR3: CASSPPPFGSGGETDTQYF
DNA: TGTGCCAGCTCACCACCTCCTTTTGGTAGCGGGGGTGAGACAGATACGCAGTATTTT

size: -
V: TRBV20-1
J: TRBJ2-5
length: 18
D: TRBD1
CDR3: CSASRTGASPWYQETQYF
DNA: TGCAGTGCTTCGCGGACAGGGGCGTCCCCCTGGTACCAAGAGACCCAGTACTTC

size: few
V: TRBV28
J: TRBJ2-7
length: 13
D: -
CDR3: CASSSGPRYEQYF
DNA: TGTGCCAGCAGTTCGGGCCCCCGCTACGAGCAGTACTTC

size: -
V: TRBV6-1
J: TRBJ2-7
length: 15
D: TRBD1
CDR3: CASSEVAGGFDEQYF
DNA: TGTGCCAGCAGTGAAGTGGCAGGGGGCTTTGACGAGCAGTACTTC

size: -
V: TRBV28
J: TRBJ2-7
length: 17
D: TRBD2
CDR3: CASSPGPGLAGSYEQYF
DNA: TGTGCCAGCAGTCCCGGACCGGGACTAGCGGGATCCTACGAGCAGTACTTC

size: -
V: TRBV28
J: TRBJ2-1
length: 15
D: TRBD1
CDR3: CASLSLSRGRDEQFF
DNA: TGTGCCAGCCTCTCCCTTTCCAGGGGGCGCGATGAGCAGTTCTTC

size: -
V: TRBV7-6
J: TRBJ2-3
length: 15
D: -
CDR3: CASSPHHRMADTQYF
DNA: TGTGCCAGCAGCCCCCACCACCGTATGGCAGATACGCAGTATTTT

size: -
V: TRBV5-1
J: TRBJ2-3
length: 17
D: TRBD2
CDR3: CASSLSGTSGSGDTQYF
DNA: TGCGCCAGCAGCTTATCCGGGACTAGCGGGAGTGGGGATACGCAGTATTTT

size: -
V: TRBV28
J: TRBJ1-4
length: 14
D: -
CDR3: CASSSVGVGEKLFF
DNA: TGTGCCAGCAGTTCTGTCGGCGTTGGGGAAAAACTGTTTTTT

size: once
V: TRBV7-2
J: TRBJ2-5
length: 17
D: TRBD2
CDR3: CASSPPGGGGCQETQYF
DNA: TGTGCCAGCAGCCCCCCCGGGGGGGGAGGGTGCCAAGAGACCCAGTACTTC

size: -
V: TRBV2
J: TRBJ1-6
length: 15
D: -
CDR3: CASRIESSYNPPLHF
DNA: TGTGCCAGCAGGATCGAGAGCTCCTATAATCCACCCCTCCACTTT

size: few
V: TRBV27
J: TRBJ1-4
length: 15
D: -
CDR3: CASSPNRAGDEKLFF
DNA: TGTGCCAGCAGTCCAAACCGGGCCGGGGATGAAAAACTGTTTTTT

size: few
V: TRBV18
J: TRBJ2-4
length: 17
D: -
CDR3: CASSPVRTAVAKNIQYF
DNA: TGTGCCAGCTCACCGGTCCGGACAGCCGTAGCCAAAAACATTCAGTACTTC

size: many
V: TRBV12-3/TRBV12-4
J: TRBJ2-3
length: 12
D: -
CDR3: CASSLVIDTQYF
DNA: TGTGCCAGCAGTTTGGTAATAGATACGCAGTATTTT

size: few
V: TRBV5-1
J: TRBJ1-2
length: 14
D: -
CDR3: CASSPHGRDYGYTF
DNA: TGCGCCAGCAGCCCACATGGTAGGGACTATGGCTACACCTTC

size: few
V: TRBV20-1
J: TRBJ1-1
length: 14
D: TRBD1
CDR3: CSARGGDRDTEAFF
DNA: TGCAGTGCTAGAGGCGGGGACAGGGACACTGAAGCTTTCTTT

size: once
V: TRBV2
J: TRBJ2-7
length: 15
D: TRBD2
CDR3: CASSGATSGFYEQYF
DNA: TGTGCCAGCAGTGGGGCGACTAGCGGGTTCTACGAGCAGTACTTC

size: once
V: TRBV6-2/TRBV6-3
J: TRBJ2-7
length: 14
D: -
CDR3: CASSYLGQSYEQYF
DNA: TGTGCCAGCAGTTACCTCGGACAGTCCTACGAGCAGTACTTC

size: -
V: TRBV5-1
J: TRBJ2-1
length: 16
D: -
CDR3: CASRNRGPLSYNEQFF
DNA: TGCGCCAGCCGAAATAGAGGTCCCCTTTCCTACAATGAGCAGTTCTTC

size: few
V: TRBV29-1
J: TRBJ2-7
length: 12
D: -
CDR3: CSVGGKPYEQYF
DNA: TGCAGCGTTGGAGGGAAACCCTACGAGCAGTACTTC

size: few
V: TRBV6-1
J: TRBJ1-1
length: 13
D: -
CDR3: CASPGQSVTEAFF
DNA: TGTGCCAGCCCAGGACAGTCGGTCACTGAAGCTTTCTTT

size: few
V: TRBV20-1
J: TRBJ2-1
length: 15
D: TRBD1
CDR3: CSARSGTDSYNEQFF
DNA: TGCAGTGCTAGATCCGGGACAGACTCCTACAATGAGCAGTTCTTC

size: few
V: TRBV7-9
J: TRBJ2-5
length: 16
D: TRBD2
CDR3: CASRSRLAGDQETQYF
DNA: TGTGCCAGCAGGTCGAGACTAGCGGGGGATCAAGAGACCCAGTACTTC

size: -
V: TRBV12-3/TRBV12-4
J: TRBJ1-1
length: 13
D: -
CDR3: CASSSGWNTEAFF
DNA: TGTGCCAGCAGCTCTGGATGGAACACTGAAGCTTTCTTT

size: few
V: TRBV21-1
J: TRBJ1-1
length: 18
D: -
CDR3: CASSKALWDRGLNTEAFF
DNA: TGTGCCAGCAGCAAAGCGCTTTGGGACAGGGGGCTGAACACTGAAGCTTTCTTT

size: few
V: TRBV20-1
J: TRBJ2-7
length: 14
D: TRBD1
CDR3: CSARGGQGISEQYF
DNA: TGCAGTGCAAGGGGGGGACAGGGGATCTCCGAGCAGTACTTC

size: -
V: TRBV5-6
J: TRBJ1-1
length: 15
D: -
CDR3: CASSLWTEADTEAFF
DNA: TGTGCCAGCAGCTTATGGACAGAAGCAGACACTGAAGCTTTCTTT

size: many
V: TRBV3-1
J: TRBJ1-1
length: 14
D: TRBD1
CDR3: CASSSTGANTEAFF
DNA: TGTGCCAGCAGCTCGACAGGGGCGAACACTGAAGCTTTCTTT

size: few
V: TRBV3-1
J: TRBJ2-7
length: 15
D: -
CDR3: CASSQEWNRDDEQYF
DNA: TGTGCCAGCAGCCAAGAATGGAACAGGGACGACGAGCAGTACTTC

size: -
V: TRBV2
J: TRBJ2-1
length: 11
D: -
CDR3: CASGGNYEQFF
DNA: TGTGCCAGCGGCGGGAATTACGAGCAGTTCTTC

size: -
V: TRBV12-3/TRBV12-4
J: TRBJ2-3
length: 10
D: -
CDR3: CASRGDAQYF
DNA: TGTGCCAGCAGGGGAGATGCGCAGTATTTT

size: few
V: TRBV7-9
J: TRBJ2-1
length: 16
D: -
CDR3: CASSSEAGLAYNEQFF
DNA: TGTGCCAGCAGCTCAGAAGCGGGCCTCGCGTACAATGAGCAGTTCTTC

size: -
V: TRBV7-9
J: TRBJ1-1
length: 16
D: TRBD1
CDR3: CASSLQGGSMNTEAFF
DNA: TGTGCCAGCAGCTTACAGGGGGGATCAATGAACACTGAAGCTTTCTTT

size: -
V: TRBV29-1
J: TRBJ2-7
length: 14
D: TRBD1
CDR3: CSVQGQGDSYEQYF
DNA: TGCAGCGTCCAAGGACAGGGGGACTCCTACGAGCAGTACTTC

size: -
V: TRBV29-1
J: TRBJ2-6
length: 11
D: -
CDR3: CSVTGANVLTF
DNA: TGCAGCGTTACTGGGGCCAACGTCCTGACTTTC

size: few
V: TRBV4-2
J: TRBJ2-7
length: 17
D: -
CDR3: CASSQADSRALPYEQYF
DNA: TGTGCCAGCAGCCAAGCGGATTCCCGGGCCCTTCCCTACGAGCAGTACTTC

size: many
V: TRBV12-3/TRBV12-4
J: TRBJ1-4
length: 13
D: TRBD1
CDR3: CASSPGQGEKLFF
DNA: TGTGCCAGCAGTCCCGGACAGGGGGAAAAACTGTTTTTT

size: few
V: TRBV3-1
J: TRBJ2-1
length: 16
D: -
CDR3: CASSQFSGPPYNEQFF
DNA: TGTGCCAGCAGCCAATTTAGCGGTCCCCCCTACAATGAGCAGTTCTTC

size: -
V: TRBV5-1
J: TRBJ2-7
length: 15
D: -
CDR3: CASSQGDFWDYEQYF
DNA: TGCGCCAGCAGCCAGGGGGACTTTTGGGACTACGAGCAGTACTTC

size: -
V: TRBV20-1
J: TRBJ2-1
length: 15
D: -
CDR3: CSARDMGGPNNEQFF
DNA: TGCAGTGCTAGAGATATGGGGGGTCCAAACAATGAGCAGTTCTTC

size: -
V: TRBV6-6
J: TRBJ2-2
length: 16
D: TRBD1
CDR3: CASSDPGTENTGELFF
DNA: TGTGCCAGCAGTGACCCCGGGACAGAGAACACCGGGGAGCTGTTTTTT

size: few
V: TRBV6-2/TRBV6-3
J: TRBJ2-5
length: 15
D: TRBD2
CDR3: CASGRTSVPEETQYF
DNA: TGTGCCAGCGGCCGGACTAGCGTTCCAGAAGAGACCCAGTACTTC

size: few
V: TRBV5-1
J: TRBJ2-7
length: 16
D: -
CDR3: CASSSGQSSSYNEQYF
DNA: TGCGCCAGCAGCTCCGGACAGTCAAGCTCCTACAATGAGCAGTACTTC

size: few
V: TRBV20-1
J: TRBJ2-5
length: 13
D: -
CDR3: CSARDLGEETQYF
DNA: TGCAGTGCTAGAGATCTGGGGGAAGAGACCCAGTACTTC

size: -
V: TRBV4-1
J: TRBJ2-1
length: 16
D: TRBD2
CDR3: CASSQQTSGGYNEQFF
DNA: TGCGCCAGCAGCCAACAAACTAGCGGGGGCTACAATGAGCAGTTCTTC

size: -
V: TRBV6-1
J: TRBJ2-3
length: 15
D: -
CDR3: CASSEPASFADTQYF
DNA: TGTGCCAGCAGTGAACCGGCTAGCTTCGCAGATACGCAGTATTTT

size: once
V: TRBV5-1
J: TRBJ2-5
length: 14
D: TRBD1
CDR3: CASRQGPTEETRYF
DNA: TGCGCCAGCAGACAGGGGCCAACTGAAGAGACCCGGTACTTC

size: few
V: TRBV9
J: TRBJ2-4
length: 14
D: TRBD1
CDR3: CASAGQGAKNIQYF
DNA: TGTGCCAGCGCGGGACAGGGGGCCAAAAACATTCAGTACTTC

size: many
V: TRBV24-1
J: TRBJ1-1
length: 14
D: -
CDR3: CATSDLRGNTEAFF
DNA: TGTGCCACCAGTGATTTGCGAGGGAACACTGAAGCTTTCTTT

size: few
V: TRBV20-1
J: TRBJ2-5
length: 15
D: TRBD2
CDR3: CSARPGTSGSNEQYF
DNA: TGCAGTGCTAGACCCGGGACTAGCGGGAGCAATGAGCAGTACTTC

size: -
V: TRBV20-1
J: TRBJ2-1
length: 16
D: -
CDR3: CSARVPGPSSYNEQFF
DNA: TGCAGTGCTAGAGTACCGGGCCCTAGCTCCTACAATGAGCAGTTCTTC

size: -
V: TRBV20-1
J: TRBJ1-3
length: 15
D: TRBD1
CDR3: CSAARGQFRGNTIYF
DNA: TGCAGTGCTGCACGGGGACAGTTTCGTGGAAACACCATATATTTT

size: -
V: TRBV20-1
J: TRBJ2-5
length: 11
D: -
CDR3: CSASLGREQYF
DNA: TGCAGTGCTAGTTTGGGACGTGAGCAGTACTTC

size: few
V: TRBV7-9
J: TRBJ2-7
length: 15
D: TRBD2
CDR3: CASTATSGRIDEQYF
DNA: TGTGCCAGCACCGCAACTAGCGGGAGGATCGACGAGCAGTACTTC